This T cell receptor beta chain came from a study of OX40 agonist ivuxolimab in advanced cancers. About the investigation overall: Ivuxolimab, which targeted the costimulatory receptor OX40 (CD134), was an agonistic, fully human IgG2 monoclonal antibody. Intravenous ivuxolimab was administered to patients every 2 weeks at six dose levels: 0.01, 0.1, 0.3, 1.5, 3 and 10 mg/kg. Of the roughly 50 dose-escalation patients, hepatocellular carcinoma was present in approximately 20, melanoma in approximately 15, renal cell carcinoma in 9 and head and neck cancer in 9. The dose-escalation cohort was roughly 83% male with a mean age of about 54 years, ranging from roughly 23 to 79. Patients were allowed to have had prior anti-PD-1, anti-PD-L1 or anti-CTLA-4 therapy, and around two fifths of the dose-escalation patients had been treated with checkpoint inhibitors. Partial responses were achieved by three dose-escalation patients, of whom one had hepatocellular carcinoma and two had cutaneous melanoma. Peripheral TCRbeta sequencing aimed to test whether ivuxolimab altered TCR sequence diversity and caused clonal T-cell expansion. The paper reports the monotherapy dose-escalation portion (N of about 47 patients) of the phase I ivuxolimab trial.

This clone was recorded once. Its antigen is not yet known. Qualities for individual bases were not recorded, and no much larger clone is one base off. General study outcomes and caveats: At doses of 0.1 to 3.0 mg/kg, clonal expansion of both CD4+ and CD8+ T cells in blood was seen between baseline and week 6. The antigen specificity of the clonally expanded peripheral T cells was not determined. In the 0.1-3.0 mg/kg groups, partial responders were among the patients with the lowest normalized peripheral clonal expansion, particularly in CD8+ T cells. Low levels of normalized T-cell clonal expansion were also seen in some patients who did not respond. After ivuxolimab, more expanded clones were found on average in CD8+ T cells than in CD4+ T cells.

The trial excluded patients who had a history of autoimmune disease or were on systemic immunosuppression. Peripheral blood for TCR sequencing was collected from all dose cohorts at baseline, on cycle 4 day 1, and on cycle 7 day 1. Samples came from an open-label, multicenter, first-in-human phase I dose-escalation trial of ivuxolimab. Adults with locally advanced or metastatic head and neck squamous cell, hepatocellular, melanoma or renal cell carcinoma were enrolled in the trial. Before TCR sequencing, CD4+ T cells and CD8+ T cells were sorted from peripheral blood as separate populations. Genomic DNA was extracted from sorted cells for sequencing of the TCRbeta CDR3 region. The immunoSEQ Assay was used to sequence the TCRbeta CDR3 regions. TCRdb retrieved this table from immuneACCESS and kept in-frame rearrangements only. Not all clones are present; in checked studies, unresolved V genes account for under half, and no reason is known for the remainder. This sample holds approximately 75,000 clones; about 92% were observed only once. Around 0.39% of the sample is held by the ten biggest clonotypes.

Sequencing used CD4+ or CD8+ T cells sorted from blood, obtained in a trial of the OX40 agonist ivuxolimab. The source is an adult with an advanced solid tumor such as melanoma, head and neck, liver or kidney cancer.

The nucleotide sequence reads TGTGCCAGCAGTTTACGGACAGGGAGCCCCTACGAGCAGTACTTC. It specifies CASSLRTGSPYEQYF. The receptor chain draws on TRBV28 and TRBJ2-7, with 8 central nucleotides matching TRBD1. The CDR3 sequence holds 15 residues, the cysteine and phenylalanine included. The CDR3 DNA has 45 bases and is translated from base 1. Reading the germline V gene gives CDR1 MDHEN and CDR2 SYDVKM. Germline trimming amounts to 2 bases on V and 2 bases on J, with 5 as the count of junction bases outside the gene matches.